What follows are 31 T cell receptor beta chains derived from one specimen sequenced in a study of PD-1 blockade in classical Hodgkin lymphoma. The repertoire was sequenced with immunoSEQ multiplex PCR; TCRdb's copy has only in-frame clones and lacks some. The table has 70,000 or so clones, 93% seen once. Noted time point: newly diagnosed, previously untreated cHL patient sample. Sequenced sample: peripheral blood mononuclear cells (PBMCs). The receptors stem from a human donor with classical Hodgkin lymphoma.

V gene TRBV15 combines with J gene TRBJ2-3; D possibly corresponds to TRBD2 (6 bases). V shed 1 base and J shed 4 bases, with 9 bases lying between them. The CDR3 contains 14 residues. CDR1 is LNHNV and CDR2 is YYDKDF in the germline V gene (reference sequence). The CDR3 sequence is CATSRVGGPDTQYF. The CDR3 nucleotides are TGTGCCACCAGCAGAGTCGGAGGGCCAGATACGCAGTATTTT.

The genes are TRBV11-1 and TRBJ1-6, with 9 bases matching TRBD1. The CDR3 is 15 residues long. Trimming at V came to 3 bases and at J to 9 bases, leaving 6 bases not matched to a gene. CDR1 and CDR2 (germline): SGHAT, FQDESV (reference sequence). The DNA for the CDR3 is TGTGCCAGCAGCTTCGAGGGACAGGGTTTTTCACCCCTCCACTTT. Its protein is CASSFEGQGFSPLHF.

The J gene is TRBJ1-6, the V gene TRBV5-1, with 9 bases identical to TRBD1. Germline loops: CDR1 SGHRS, CDR2 YFSETQ. CDR3 length: 15 residues. Unmatched junction bases numbered 5, after V lost 0 bases and J lost 10 bases. For the CDR3, the DNA is TGCGCCAGCAGCTTGGGGGGGACAGGGAGATCACCCCTCCACTTT. Its translation: CASSLGGTGRSPLHF.

This rearrangement joins TRBV7-6 to TRBJ2-1; no clear D gene. The CDR3 totals 15 residues. Trimming pared 1 base from V and 0 bases from J, leaving 7 bases between. Germline V CDR1 and CDR2: SGHVS, FNYEAQ. The DNA for the CDR3 is TGTGCCAGCAGCTTAGGGCCAAGCTCCTACAATGAGCAGTTCTTC. Residues: CASSLGPSSYNEQFF.

The rearrangement uses TRBV28 and TRBJ2-5, with a tentative D call TRBD1 (6 bases). This CDR3 is built from 14 residues. The germline V gene has CDR1 MDHEN and CDR2 SYDVKM. With 1 base removed from V and 5 bases from J, the gap between germline ends came to 11 bases. Here the CDR3 reads CASSLSGVGETQYF. The CDR3 nucleotides read TGTGCCAGCAGTTTATCAGGGGTAGGGGAGACCCAGTACTTC.

The rearrangement uses TRBV27 and TRBJ1-2, with TRBD1 as a possible D gene (5 bases). The germline gives CDR1 MNHEY, CDR2 SMNVEV (reference sequence). This CDR3 has 13 amino acids. The ends were cut back, 6 bases at V and 3 bases at J, with 11 bases in the middle. In DNA form, the CDR3 reads TGTGCCAGCAGGGCGATGGGGGACTATGGCTACACCTTC. Translating it yields CASRAMGDYGYTF.

V and J are TRBV7-2 and TRBJ1-1; D is ambiguous. With 5 bases removed from V and 0 bases from J, the gap between germline ends came to 13 bases. This CDR3 region has 15 residues. Germline lookup yields CDR1 SGHTA and CDR2 FQGNSA. The CDR3 DNA is TGTGCCAGCAGCCCCGTGAGGGTGGTGAACACTGAAGCTTTCTTT. It is translated as CASSPVRVVNTEAFF.

V and J are TRBV18 and TRBJ2-3; a possible D gene is TRBD2 (6 bases). This CDR3 is 16 amino acids long. Germline V lookup: CDR1 KGHSH, CDR2 LQKENI. Trimming took off 0 bases at V and 2 bases at J, with 12 bases between the two ends. Here the CDR3 DNA reads TGTGCCAGCTCACCACCGCCTAGCGTGAACACAGATACGCAGTATTTT. Protein product: CASSPPPSVNTDTQYF.

The chain links TRBV29-1 to TRBJ1-1, with TRBD1 as a possible D gene (5 bases). CDR3 length equals 12 residues. Per germline, CDR1 SQVTM and CDR2 ANQGSEA. Trimming shortened V by 3 bases and J by 1 base, and 6 bases separated the two germline ends. The CDR3 here is CSVDQGNTEAFF. The CDR3, as DNA: TGCAGCGTTGATCAGGGGAACACTGAAGCTTTCTTT.

J is TRBJ1-2 and V is TRBV6-5, with 7 bases lining up with TRBD1. CDR3 length: 15 amino acids. CDR1 and CDR2 from the germline V gene are MNHEY and SVGAGI. The trim removed 4 bases at V and 4 bases at J, leaving 9 bases unmatched. The CDR3 loop is CASSWYTGVAYGYTF. The CDR3 region has the DNA TGTGCCAGCAGTTGGTATACAGGGGTGGCCTATGGCTACACCTTC.

This chain connects TRBV6-6 to TRBJ2-7; no clear D. CDR3 length: 12 residues. The V end lost 5 bases, the J end lost 4 bases, and 9 bases lay between the germline ends. Germline CDR1 reads MNHNY; CDR2 reads SVGAGI (reference sequence). The CDR3 nucleotides read TGTGCCAGCAGTAGGGTTCCATACGAGCAGTACTTC. Translated: CASSRVPYEQYF.

V gene TRBV28 combines with J gene TRBJ2-7; D might be TRBD1 (6 bases). Between the trimmed V and J ends, which lost 6 bases and 0 bases, there was a span of 18 bases. This CDR3 contains 16 residues. Per the germline V gene, CDR1 is MDHEN and CDR2 is SYDVKM. CDR3 DNA sequence: TGTGCCAGCAGCGCACCCCTCTCGGGACACTCCTACGAGCAGTACTTC. Translating gives CASSAPLSGHSYEQYF.

The V gene is TRBV6-5, the J gene TRBJ2-1; no clear D. CDR1 MNHEY and CDR2 SVGAGI come from the germline V gene. Deletions cut 5 bases from V and 2 bases from J, with 4 bases between. The CDR3 has 12 amino acids. The CDR3 region has the DNA TGTGCCAGCAGTGGGCCCTACAATGAGCAGTTCTTC. Amino acids: CASSGPYNEQFF.

The chain couples TRBV27 to TRBJ2-3; D may be TRBD2 (6 bases). This CDR3 comprises 14 residues. Germline CDR1 and CDR2: MNHEY and SMNVEV (reference sequence). V shed 5 bases and J shed 3 bases, with 12 bases lying between them. DNA for the CDR3: TGTGCCAGCAGTGATCCCGGGGGTACAGATACGCAGTATTTT. This encodes CASSDPGGTDTQYF.

This chain uses TRBV19 with TRBJ1-5; D is perhaps TRBD1 (6 bases). Looked up from germline, CDR1 is LNHDA and CDR2 is SQIVND (reference sequence). V was clipped by 5 bases and J by 0 bases, with 11 bases between them. CDR3 length equals 15 residues. CDR3 nucleotides: TGTGCCAGTAGTGGACAGCGAGGTAGCAATCAGCCCCAGCATTTT. Encoded protein: CASSGQRGSNQPQHF. Looking up the rest from reference TRBV19 and TRBJ1-5 gives the full variable domain: DGGITQSPKYLFRKEGQNVTLSCEQNLNHDAMYWYRQDPGQGLRLIYYSQIVNDFQKGDIAEGYSVSREKKESFPLTVTSAQKNPTAFYLCASSGQRGSNQPQHFGDGTRLSIL.

The genes are TRBV30 and TRBJ2-3; tentatively, D is TRBD1 (5 bases). V was trimmed by 7 bases and J by 1 base, leaving 15 bases between them. Looked up from germline, CDR1 is GTSNPN and CDR2 is SVGIG (reference sequence). The CDR3 is made up of 14 amino acids. The CDR3 spells CALRQTHRTDTQYF. The CDR3 nucleotides are TGTGCCTTACGACAGACACATCGCACAGATACGCAGTATTTT.

This chain uses TRBV27 with TRBJ2-2; the D gene could be TRBD1 or TRBD2 (5 bases each). V lost 5 bases to trimming and J lost 1 base, with 17 bases between them. Germline V gene data show CDR1 as MNHEY and CDR2 as SMNVEV (reference sequence). The CDR3 length is 17 residues. CDR3 residues: CASSPPRGRRNTGELFF. In nucleotides, the CDR3 is TGTGCCAGCAGTCCCCCTCGGGGACGGCGGAACACCGGGGAGCTGTTTTTT.

V and J are TRBV6-6 and TRBJ2-7; D remains ambiguous. Germline-derived CDR1 and CDR2 are MNHNY and SVGAGI (reference sequence). Trimming stripped 3 bases from V and 3 bases from J, with 12 bases between. This CDR3 contains 14 residues. CDR3 bases: TGTGCCAGCAGTTATTATGGCGCGAACTACGAGCAGTACTTC. This gives the protein CASSYYGANYEQYF.

The rearrangement links TRBV28 to TRBJ1-1; the match to TRBD1 covers 10 bases. There are 15 residues in the CDR3. Per germline, CDR1 MDHEN and CDR2 SYDVKM. Germline trimming cut 5 bases from V and 4 bases from J; bases unmatched to any gene: 7. The CDR3 DNA follows: TGTGCCAGCAGTCCAGGGACAGGGGTGGGCACTGAAGCTTTCTTT. It specifies CASSPGTGVGTEAFF. Together with reference TRBV28 and TRBJ1-1, the CDR3 gives the full variable domain: DVKVTQSSRYLVKRTGEKVFLECVQDMDHENMFWYRQDPGLGLRLIYFSYDVKMKEKGDIPEGYSVSREKKERFSLILESASTNQTSMYLCASSPGTGVGTEAFFGQGTRLTVV.

The chain combines TRBV29-1 with TRBJ1-1; tentative D call: TRBD1 (6 bases). Germline V CDR1 and CDR2: SQVTM, ANQGSEA. The V end lost 7 bases, the J end lost 0 bases, and 9 bases lay between the germline ends. CDR3 size: 12 residues. The CDR3 DNA follows: TGCAGCGCCGGGACACTGAACACTGAAGCTTTCTTT. Its translation: CSAGTLNTEAFF.

V gene TRBV28 combines with J gene TRBJ1-1; D may be TRBD1 (5 bases). The germline CDR1 and CDR2 sequences are MDHEN and SYDVKM. V was cut by 6 bases and J by 4 bases, with 21 bases left in between. This CDR3 is built from 16 residues. This CDR3 reads CASSPGGSGLGTEAFF. The CDR3 nucleotides are TGTGCCAGCAGCCCTGGGGGGTCCGGGTTGGGCACTGAAGCTTTCTTT.

This clone was found a few times. The V call is TRBV7-9, the J call TRBJ1-2; D gene uncertain. CDR1 and CDR2 (germline): SEHNR, FQNEAQ (reference sequence). The length of the CDR3 is 12 residues. Trimming removed 2 bases at V and 7 bases at J, with 8 bases between. The CDR3 nucleotides read TGTGCCAGCAGCTTATATAGTCGTGGCTACACCTTC. Protein sequence: CASSLYSRGYTF.

The gene calls are TRBV30 and TRBJ1-1, with D uncertain. The CDR3 consists of 13 residues. V gave up 1 base and J gave up 1 base, with 7 bases separating them. Germline V gives CDR1 GTSNPN, CDR2 SVGIG (reference sequence). CDR3 loop: CAWSAQANTEAFF. The CDR3 nucleotides are TGTGCCTGGAGTGCGCAGGCGAACACTGAAGCTTTCTTT. The full variable domain, completed using reference TRBV30 and TRBJ1-1, is SQTIHQWPATLVQPVGSPLSLECTVEGTSNPNLYWYRQAAGRGLQLLFYSVGIGQISSEVPQNLSASRPQDRQFILSSKKLLLSDSGFYLCAWSAQANTEAFFGQGTRLTVV.

This chain uses TRBV6-6 with TRBJ2-5; D perhaps matches TRBD2 (6 bases). Germline V gene lookup returns CDR1 MNHNY and CDR2 SVGAGI (reference sequence). The CDR3 sequence is 15 residues long. With 2 bases removed from V and 0 bases from J, the gap between germline ends came to 10 bases. CDR3 coding DNA: TGTGCCAGCAGTTACGGCGGGACGTACCAAGAGACCCAGTACTTC. Its translation is CASSYGGTYQETQYF.

The genes are TRBV11-2 and TRBJ2-1, with TRBD2 matching 8 bases. Trimming took 5 bases from V and 5 from J; bases not matched to a gene: 11. The germline CDR1 and CDR2 sequences are SGHAT and FQNNGV. This CDR3 is built from 16 residues. CDR3 nucleotides: TGTGCCAGCAGCCCACTCTCGGGACTAGGGAACAATGAGCAGTTCTTC. Translated, it gives CASSPLSGLGNNEQFF. Drawing the rest from reference TRBV11-2 and TRBJ2-1, the complete variable domain is EAGVAQSPRYKIIEKRQSVAFWCNPISGHATLYWYQQILGQGPKLLIQFQNNGVVDDSQLPKDRFSAERLKGVDSTLKIQPAKLEDSAVYLCASSPLSGLGNNEQFFGPGTRLTVL.

This chain joins TRBV4-1 and TRBJ1-3; the D is unclear. The CDR3 runs to 16 residues. The V end lost 0 bases, the J end lost 0 bases, and 9 bases lay between the germline ends. Per germline, CDR1 MGHRA and CDR2 YSYEKL. CDR3 sequence (DNA): TGCGCCAGCAGCCAAGATGTGACCTTCTCTGGAAACACCATATATTTT. Its translation is CASSQDVTFSGNTIYF.

The chain has TRBV7-9 and TRBJ1-1, with D unclear. The CDR3 contains 12 residues. V lost 3 bases, J lost 3 bases, and 5 bases lay in between. Germline V CDR1 and CDR2: SEHNR, FQNEAQ (reference sequence). The CDR3 protein is CASSFGYTEAFF. The CDR3 nucleotides read TGTGCCAGCAGCTTTGGGTACACTGAAGCTTTCTTT.

The chain has TRBV9 and TRBJ1-3; 7 bases line up with TRBD1. This CDR3 is built from 15 residues. Germline V gene sequence: CDR1 SGDLS, CDR2 YYNGEE. The trim removed 6 bases at V and 5 bases at J, leaving 11 bases unmatched. The CDR3 reads CASTRGDSGRNTIYF. The CDR3 coding sequence is TGTGCCAGCACCCGGGGGGACAGCGGCCGAAACACCATATATTTT.

The chain is built from TRBV5-1 and TRBJ1-1, with D uncertain. Germline V gives CDR1 SGHRS, CDR2 YFSETQ. The CDR3 contains 14 residues. V was trimmed by 7 bases and J by 10 bases, leaving 23 bases between them. The CDR3 protein is CASRPETVVVRAFF. The CDR3, as DNA: TGCGCCAGCCGCCCCGAAACGGTTGTAGTCAGAGCTTTCTTT.

A single count supports this clone. This chain uses TRBV5-6 with TRBJ1-2; possibly TRBD1 for D (5 bases). The CDR3 is 14 residues long. Germline V gene sequence: CDR1 SGHDT, CDR2 YYEEEE. V was pared by 4 bases and J by 2 bases, with 12 bases between. The CDR3 is CASSQGSLNYGYTF. In nucleotides, the CDR3 is TGTGCCAGCAGCCAGGGTAGTTTAAACTATGGCTACACCTTC.

The CDR3 nucleotides read TGCGCCAGCAGCTTGGATCGGGGTTGGGCAGATACGCAGTATTTT. This sequence encodes CASSLDRGWADTQYF. The rearrangement uses TRBV5-1 and TRBJ2-3; TRBD2 is a possible D gene (5 bases). Per the germline V gene, CDR1 is SGHRS and CDR2 is YFSETQ. The CDR3 consists of 15 residues. Trimming took 0 bases from V and 4 from J, leaving 12 bases between them. Full variable domain (rest looked up from reference TRBV5-1 and TRBJ2-3): KAGVTQTPRYLIKTRGQQVTLSCSPISGHRSVSWYQQTPGQGLQFLFEYFSETQRNKGNFPGRFSGRQFSNSRSEMNVSTLELGDSALYLCASSLDRGWADTQYFGPGTRLTVL.